This T cell receptor beta chain derives from a study of T cells after yellow fever vaccination (dated by TCRdb to between 2017 and 2020). About the study as a whole: Libraries from fractions with low cell numbers were prepared with the SMART-Seq v4 Ultra Low Input RNA kit. Blood was drawn at multiple timepoints before and after primary and secondary immunization, with bulk PBMC replicates and cell subsets isolated. To track T-cell clones before and after primary and booster YFV17D yellow fever vaccination, bulk TCR alpha and beta repertoires were sequenced longitudinally. Two healthy male donors, one aged 18 to 30 and one aged 30 to 40 years, were included in the cohort. What the study reported, not specific to this receptor: A small share of clonotypes occurred in both CD4 and CD8 compartments, likely arising from convergent recombination. Compared with the primary T-cell response, the secondary T-cell response was faster but weaker, reaching its peak on day 5 rather than on day 15. Most clones expanded after primary vaccination were re-detected after the booster (just under 97% of CD4 and about nine tenths of CD8), suggesting broad memory maintenance. Because abundant contaminating clonotypes from the bulk population could be contained in FACS-sorted repertoires, computational filtering was required. Only a couple of donors were included in the study, so the extent to which the findings can be generalized is limited.

This specimen's treatment or condition label, per the study, means: live attenuated yellow fever vaccine strain. At each blood-draw timepoint, two biological replicates of bulk PBMCs were obtained. A standard Ficoll-Paque protocol was used to isolate PBMCs from peripheral blood. RNA was extracted with TriZol from bulk PBMCs, CD4 and CD8 fractions, and dextramer-positive and dextramer-negative fractions. This clonotype was seen more than once but under ten times. The antigen it recognizes is unknown. There are no base qualities to consult, and no much larger clone falls within one base. TCR cDNA was made using 5'RACE template switching, a step that added a universal primer site and unique molecular identifiers. cDNA synthesis was primed from both the TCR alpha and TCR beta constant segments. Library amplification used two PCR steps, and the second PCR step added sample barcodes and sequencing adapters. Sequencing of the libraries was done on either Illumina HiSeq 2500 (2x100 bp) or NovaSeq (2x150 bp). The source study handled its data this way. Demultiplexing of reads and collapsing into UMI consensus sequences were performed with MIGEC, and V(D)J alignment was carried out with MiXCR. Vaccine-responding clonotypes were defined with edgeR using replicate PBMC samples, requiring FDR below 0.01 and a log2 fold change above 5 up to day 15. Each bulk clonotype received a CD4 or CD8 identity based on whether the sequenced CD4 or CD8 repertoire contained that clonotype at higher abundance. In TCRdb, the public reads were trimmed at Q25 with fastp and aligned with MiXCR, with productive beta chains retained. Rows with a matching CDR3 protein are joined into one entry that keeps the most common DNA and genes. For this entry, the V and J calls and clone size follow TCRdb and not the study's own pipeline. The sample includes hundreds of thousands of distinct CDR3 sequences, with 12% observed a single time. The ten largest account for 15% of the sample.

V lost 6 bases and J lost 3 bases, and the count of bases not matched to a germline gene is 7. CDR3 length: 15 amino acids, cysteine to phenylalanine. Of all the DNA, just the CDR3 is kept, 45 bases in frame from base 1. The germline V gene encodes CDR1 SEHNR and CDR2 FQNEAQ (reference sequence). Material: PBMCs, obtained on the day of the yellow fever booster vaccination. Rearrangement joined TRBV7-9 to TRBJ2-7; 11 bases in the junction line up with TRBD2. The TCR originated in a man younger than 40 who received the YFV17D yellow fever vaccine. The CDR3 region: CASRSGLAGNYEQYF. The sequenced DNA is TGTGCCAGCAGATCCGGACTAGCGGGCAACTACGAGCAGTACTTC.